This TCR beta chain was retrieved from a study of CD8 T cells in ankylosing spondylitis. MiXCR, run by TCRdb on the 5' RACE reads, gives a single entry per CDR3 protein. The sample gives about 240,000 distinct CDR3 sequences, 7.5% to 9% of which show up once; 6.5% to 7% is in the top ten. Germline CDR1 and CDR2: SGHAT and FQNNGV. The CDR3 runs to 13 residues. The germline V and J ends were trimmed by 3 bases and 14 bases, with 16 bases remaining between them. Comments on this clonotype: The antigen remains undetermined.

Study-wide findings and caveats: Disease-associated clones were reportedly significantly overrepresented in matched ankylosing spondylitis synovial fluid.

This TCR was recovered from a male donor with ankylosing spondylitis or in good health (not recorded which). V gene TRBV11-2 combines with J gene TRBJ1-4; D gene unclear. The sample was blood, either unsorted or a sorted T cell fraction (not recorded which). CDR3 in DNA: TGTGCCAGCAGCTTGGCGGGCTGGGATAATCTGTTTTTT. Its translation: CASSLAGWDNLFF.